This is a list of T cell receptor beta chains from one sample in a study of sequential checkpoint blockade in melanoma. Profiling relied on immunoSEQ multiplex PCR, and the TCRdb table lists in-frame clones only, not all of them. Among roughly 20,000 clones listed, roughly four fifths were seen once. The sample consisted of CD8+ T cells sorted from blood (inferred from file names), taken from a patient given nivolumab and ipilimumab in sequence. Receptor source: a human donor with melanoma. Each CDR3 is given with its conserved first and last residue. Fields, in order: D gene, clone size, V gene, J gene, CDR3 length, CDR3 DNA, CDR3 protein. The D gene is left open where the match is weak. Size is stated for part of the rows, as once, few or many counts, or as a class when the clone is expanded.

D: TRBD1; size: -; V: TRBV18; J: TRBJ2-1; length: 14; DNA: TGTGCCAGCTCACCGGGACAGGGTGGGAATGAGCAGTTCTTC; CDR3: CASSPGQGGNEQFF
D: TRBD1; size: -; V: TRBV9; J: TRBJ2-3; length: 15; DNA: TGTGCCAGCAGCGCCCGGGACAGGACCACAGATACGCAGTATTTT; CDR3: CASSARDRTTDTQYF
D: TRBD1; size: once; V: TRBV2; J: TRBJ1-1; length: 16; DNA: TGTGCCAGCAGGCAGGACAGGGGGCGCTTGAACACTGAAGCTTTCTTT; CDR3: CASRQDRGRLNTEAFF
D: -; size: -; V: TRBV7-9; J: TRBJ2-1; length: 15; DNA: TGTGCCAGCAGCCCACCTCTCCGGCGAGAGGGCGGGCAGTTCTTC; CDR3: CASSPPLRREGGQFF
D: TRBD2; size: -; V: TRBV7-9; J: TRBJ2-7; length: 17; DNA: TGTGCCAGCAGCCGTCCGGGACTAGCGGGGGGGTCCTACGAGCAGTACTTC; CDR3: CASSRPGLAGGSYEQYF
D: -; size: -; V: TRBV7-6; J: TRBJ2-7; length: 16; DNA: TGTGCCAGCAGCTTAGAATTGGGGAGTCCCTCTTACGAGCAGTACTTC; CDR3: CASSLELGSPSYEQYF
D: TRBD1; size: -; V: TRBV10-2; J: TRBJ1-1; length: 14; DNA: TGCGCCAGCAGGACAGGGGGCGGAGGAACTGAAGCTTTCTTT; CDR3: CASRTGGGGTEAFF
D: -; size: -; V: TRBV7-9; J: TRBJ2-1; length: 17; DNA: TGTGCCAGCAGCCCCGACCGGCTGGCCGGGGAGGACAATGAGCAGTTCTTC; CDR3: CASSPDRLAGEDNEQFF
D: TRBD1; size: -; V: TRBV29-1; J: TRBJ2-7; length: 16; DNA: TGCAGCGCCGCGGGGACAGGAGGTCGGGGATCCTACGAGCAGTACTTC; CDR3: CSAAGTGGRGSYEQYF
D: TRBD2; size: -; V: TRBV5-4; J: TRBJ2-3; length: 10; DNA: TGTGCGATGTCCGGGACTAGCGAGGATTTT; CDR3: CAMSGTSEDF
D: TRBD1; size: -; V: TRBV28; J: TRBJ2-7; length: 15; DNA: TGTGCCAGCAGACCGACCGGGACAGATCCCTACGAGCAGTACTTC; CDR3: CASRPTGTDPYEQYF
D: -; size: -; V: TRBV13; J: TRBJ2-3; length: 12; DNA: TGTGCCAGCAGCCTTAGCACAGATACGCAGTATTTT; CDR3: CASSLSTDTQYF
D: -; size: -; V: TRBV6-5; J: TRBJ2-7; length: 13; DNA: TGTGCCAGCAGTCTGGGGAGCTCCTACGAGCAGTACTTC; CDR3: CASSLGSSYEQYF
D: -; size: -; V: TRBV2; J: TRBJ1-6; length: 14; DNA: TGTGCCAGCAGTGAAAAAGGGGTCCATTCACCCCTCCACTTT; CDR3: CASSEKGVHSPLHF
D: TRBD2; size: -; V: TRBV4-1; J: TRBJ2-7; length: 16; DNA: TGCGCCAGCAGCCAAGAAGGGACTAACGGGGGTTACGGGCAGTACTTC; CDR3: CASSQEGTNGGYGQYF
D: TRBD1; size: -; V: TRBV7-8; J: TRBJ2-7; length: 15; DNA: TGTGCCAGCAGCGAAGGGGACAGGGTTTACAACGAGCAGTACTTC; CDR3: CASSEGDRVYNEQYF
D: -; size: -; V: TRBV28; J: TRBJ1-6; length: 15; DNA: TGTGCCAGCAGTTTGCGATTTTCAGGGGAATCGCCCCTCCACTTT; CDR3: CASSLRFSGESPLHF
D: TRBD1; size: -; V: TRBV19; J: TRBJ2-7; length: 14; DNA: TGTGCCAGTAGTTCCGGGACAGGGTTCTACGAGCAGTACTTC; CDR3: CASSSGTGFYEQYF
D: -; size: -; V: TRBV27; J: TRBJ2-5; length: 15; DNA: TGTGCCAGCAGCCCGACAGGCGGGCTCCAAGAGACCCAGTACTTC; CDR3: CASSPTGGLQETQYF
D: TRBD1; size: -; V: TRBV27; J: TRBJ2-7; length: 14; DNA: TGTGCCAGCAGTACCGGACAGGGGGCCTACGAGCAGTACTTC; CDR3: CASSTGQGAYEQYF
D: -; size: -; V: TRBV27; J: TRBJ1-1; length: 13; DNA: TGTGCCAGCAGTTCACATGGGAACACTGAAGCTTTCTTT; CDR3: CASSSHGNTEAFF
D: TRBD2; size: -; V: TRBV19; J: TRBJ2-1; length: 15; DNA: TGTGCCAGTAGACCCGAGCGGGGGGGCCTAAATGAGCAGTTCTTC; CDR3: CASRPERGGLNEQFF
D: TRBD2; size: once; V: TRBV14; J: TRBJ2-3; length: 16; DNA: TGTGCCAGCAGCGGTCGGACTAGCGGGGGGTTATATACGCAGTATTTT; CDR3: CASSGRTSGGLYTQYF
D: -; size: -; V: TRBV2; J: TRBJ1-5; length: 17; DNA: TGTGCCAGCAGTGAAAGAGGATGGTATGATAGCAATCAGCCCCAGCATTTT; CDR3: CASSERGWYDSNQPQHF
D: -; size: -; V: TRBV5-6; J: TRBJ2-7; length: 14; DNA: TGTGCCAGCAGTTTTGGGTCAGGGGCCTACGAGCAGTACTTC; CDR3: CASSFGSGAYEQYF
D: TRBD1; size: -; V: TRBV9; J: TRBJ2-7; length: 14; DNA: TGTGCCAGCAGCGTAGAGGGACAGGGCGACGAGCAGTACTTC; CDR3: CASSVEGQGDEQYF
D: TRBD1; size: -; V: TRBV28; J: TRBJ1-6; length: 18; DNA: TGTGCCAGCAGTTTAGCCGGGACAGGGGCCCTTGGGAATTCACCCCTCCACTTT; CDR3: CASSLAGTGALGNSPLHF
D: -; size: -; V: TRBV7-9; J: TRBJ2-5; length: 15; DNA: TGTGCCAGCAGCCCCGAGGAATCTTTCCAAGAGACCCAGTACTTC; CDR3: CASSPEESFQETQYF
D: TRBD2; size: -; V: TRBV29-1; J: TRBJ2-3; length: 16; DNA: TGCAGCGTTGAGCCATGGGACGGGGGGGCTGAGGATACGCAGTATTTT; CDR3: CSVEPWDGGAEDTQYF
D: -; size: -; V: TRBV7-9; J: TRBJ2-3; length: 17; DNA: TGTGCCAGCAGTTTACTCCCAATCCCGGGGGTCACAGATACGCAGTATTTT; CDR3: CASSLLPIPGVTDTQYF
D: -; size: -; V: TRBV4-2; J: TRBJ1-1; length: 14; DNA: TGTGCCAGCAGCCAAGATTACTCGAACACTGAAGCTTTCTTT; CDR3: CASSQDYSNTEAFF